The 20 T cell receptor beta chains presented below share a single source sample, sequenced in a study of blood T cell repertoires in COVID-19. Profiled with immunoSEQ multiplex PCR; TCRdb holds only in-frame clones, not every one. The repertoire holds approximately 200,000 clones, with 75% to 85% as singletons. The source material was peripheral blood. The receptors originated from a woman aged 50 to 60 with acute or convalescent COVID-19.

This clone was seen a handful of times. This chain connects TRBV29-1 to TRBJ2-4, with 7 bases identical to TRBD2. CDR1 and CDR2 (germline): SQVTM, ANQGSEA. Trimming removed 4 bases from V and 3 bases from J; junction bases left unmatched: 3. The CDR3 has 13 amino acids. This CDR3 is CSVGASGKNIQYF. CDR3 DNA sequence: TGCAGCGTTGGGGCTAGCGGCAAAAACATTCAGTACTTC.

The chain is built from TRBV21-1 and TRBJ1-2; the table's D gene call, TRBD1, was not cross checked with the DNA. TRBV21-1 constitutes a pseudogene. This CDR3 contains 13 residues. The CDR3 nucleotides read TGTGCCAGCACCGAAAAAGACAGCTATGGCTACACCTTC. The encoded protein is CASTEKDSYGYTF.

Here the CDR3 reads CASSQDQVDYYNEQFF. As DNA, the CDR3 is TGCGCCAGCAGCCAAGATCAGGTCGACTACTACAATGAGCAGTTCTTC. This sequence joins TRBV4-1 and TRBJ2-1; D is possibly TRBD2 (5 bases). Germline V gene lookup returns CDR1 MGHRA and CDR2 YSYEKL. V was clipped by 0 bases and J by 3 bases, with 12 bases between them. The length of the CDR3 is 16 residues.

The chain joins TRBV7-2 to TRBJ2-5; 7 bases are a match to TRBD2. The CDR3 consists of 14 residues. Losses at the gene ends were 2 bases for V and 2 bases for J; bases not matched to a gene: 2. Per germline, CDR1 SGHTA and CDR2 FQGNSA. The CDR3 region has the DNA TGTGCCAGCAGCTTAAGAGCGGGGCAAGAGACCCAGTACTTC. Its translation is CASSLRAGQETQYF. The whole variable domain, remainder taken from reference TRBV7-2 and TRBJ2-5, is GAGVSQSPSNKVTEKGKDVELRCDPISGHTALYWYRQSLGQGLEFLIYFQGNSAPDKSGLPSDRFSAERTGGSVSTLTIQRTQQEDSAVYLCASSLRAGQETQYFGPGTRLLVL.

The chain has TRBV28 and TRBJ2-7; possibly TRBD2 for D (6 bases). Germline V lookup: CDR1 MDHEN, CDR2 SYDVKM. V shed 5 bases and J shed 0 bases, with 17 bases lying between them. This CDR3 spans 16 amino acids. CDR3 nucleotides: TGTGCCAGCAGTCCTGTCGGGGGTATCAGCTCCTACGAGCAGTACTTC. It specifies CASSPVGGISSYEQYF.

This clone appeared a few times. The chain employs TRBV3-1 (or the pseudogene TRBV3-2) and TRBJ2-7; possibly TRBD2 for D (5 bases). V lost 4 bases, J lost 3 bases, and 13 bases lay in between. The CDR3 runs to 14 residues. Germline-derived CDR1 and CDR2 are LGHDT and YNNKEL (reference sequence). CDR3 bases: TGTGCCAGCAGCCGCGGACCCGCGGGCTACGAGCAGTACTTC. Translation gives CASSRGPAGYEQYF.

The chain employs TRBV7-9 and TRBJ2-3; TRBD2 aligns across 9 bases. With 4 bases clipped from V and 0 bases from J, the junction kept 5 bases outside the gene matches. The CDR3 extends over 16 amino acids. CDR1 is SEHNR and CDR2 is FQNEAQ in the germline V gene (reference sequence). CDR3 region: CASSWRGGASTDTQYF. The CDR3 DNA reads TGTGCCAGCAGCTGGCGGGGGGGAGCGAGCACAGATACGCAGTATTTT.

The rearrangement joins TRBV9 to TRBJ2-7; 7 nucleotides line up with TRBD2. In germline, CDR1 is SGDLS, CDR2 YYNGEE. The J segment lost 0 bases and the V segment lost 0 bases, leaving 9 bases of the junction unmatched. The CDR3 is made up of 17 amino acids. This chain's CDR3 is CASSVGPVASGSYEQYF. The CDR3, as DNA: TGTGCCAGCAGCGTAGGTCCTGTGGCTAGCGGCTCCTACGAGCAGTACTTC.

CDR3 amino acids: CSVSGTDSLYNEQFF. The CDR3 nucleotides read TGCAGCGTTTCCGGGACAGACTCTCTCTACAATGAGCAGTTCTTC. This rearrangement joins TRBV29-1 to TRBJ2-1, with 7 bases identical to TRBD1. Trimming removed 5 bases from V and 3 bases from J; junction bases left unmatched: 10. The germline gives CDR1 SQVTM, CDR2 ANQGSEA. The CDR3 runs to 15 residues.

The genes are TRBV27 and TRBJ1-1; D unresolved. Germline CDR1 is MNHEY and CDR2 is SMNVEV (reference sequence). The V end was cut by 3 bases, the J end by 1 base, with 9 bases between. This CDR3 is built from 14 residues. CDR3 protein: CASSFEPRNTEAFF. The CDR3, as DNA: TGTGCCAGCAGTTTTGAGCCCCGGAACACTGAAGCTTTCTTT.

J is TRBJ2-1 and V is TRBV12-3 or TRBV12-4; tentative D call: TRBD1 (5 bases). The CDR3 is 12 residues long. The ends were cut back, 5 bases at V and 12 bases at J, with 14 bases in the middle. As DNA, the CDR3 is TGTGCCAGCAGTGGAACAGGTTTTGGGCAGTTCTTC. This codes for CASSGTGFGQFF.

The rearrangement links TRBV18 to TRBJ2-7, with 10 positions matching TRBD1. The CDR3 is 14 amino acids. Germline lookup yields CDR1 KGHSH and CDR2 LQKENI. Trimming at V came to 8 bases and at J to 5 bases, leaving 9 bases not matched to a gene. In DNA form, the CDR3 reads TGTGCCAGCCAACCGGGACAGGGGATCCACGAGCAGTACTTC. It specifies CASQPGQGIHEQYF.

CDR3 nucleotides: TGCGCCAGCAGCCAAGAAGGCGGGGCGCGCGGAAACACCATATATTTT. It encodes CASSQEGGARGNTIYF. The chain employs TRBV4-1 and TRBJ1-3; D possibly corresponds to TRBD1 (5 bases). The CDR3 is 16 amino acids. Trimming took 0 bases from V and 4 from J, leaving 13 bases between them. Germline lookup yields CDR1 MGHRA and CDR2 YSYEKL.

V is TRBV5-4 and J is TRBJ1-1; D is possibly TRBD1 (6 bases). Germline lookup yields CDR1 SGHNT and CDR2 YYREEE (reference sequence). The germline V and J ends were trimmed by 0 bases and 4 bases, with 10 bases remaining between them. The length of the CDR3 is 14 residues. The CDR3 DNA is TGTGCCAGCAGCTTGGACAGAGGGGGCACTGAAGCTTTCTTT. Amino acids: CASSLDRGGTEAFF.

This chain connects TRBV6-5 to TRBJ1-5; D might be TRBD1 (5 bases). Trimming removed 7 bases at V and 3 bases at J, with 10 bases between. The germline V gene has CDR1 MNHEY and CDR2 SVGAGI. This CDR3 has 13 residues. CDR3 DNA: TGTGCCAGCACAGAACAGGTCAATCAGCCCCAGCATTTT. This translates into CASTEQVNQPQHF.

This chain uses TRBV28 with TRBJ1-2; D unresolved. V lost 5 bases, J lost 0 bases, and 16 bases lay in between. From germline, CDR1 is MDHEN and CDR2 SYDVKM. CDR3 length: 16 residues. The CDR3 coding sequence is TGTGCCAGCAGTGGTGATAGCGACCGTACTAACTATGGCTACACCTTC. Residues: CASSGDSDRTNYGYTF.

The chain recombines TRBV28 with TRBJ2-2; D not certain. With 3 bases removed from V and 2 bases from J, the gap between germline ends came to 10 bases. Germline V gene sequence: CDR1 MDHEN, CDR2 SYDVKM. The length of the CDR3 is 15 residues. The CDR3 sequence is CASSFRSRNTGELFF. The CDR3 coding sequence is TGTGCCAGCAGTTTTCGATCCAGAAACACCGGGGAGCTGTTTTTT.

The V and J genes are TRBV2 and TRBJ2-4, with 9 bases aligning to TRBD2. The germline CDR1 and CDR2 sequences are SNHLY and FYNNEI. CDR3 length: 14 amino acids. With 2 bases clipped from V and 12 bases from J, the junction kept 8 bases outside the gene matches. The CDR3 spells CASSERAGGPRQYF. In DNA form, the CDR3 reads TGTGCCAGCAGTGAAAGGGCGGGAGGGCCGCGTCAGTACTTC.

The sample holds one count of this clone. This sequence joins TRBV5-5 and TRBJ2-3; no firm D call. V lost 0 bases to trimming and J lost 2 bases, with 4 bases between them. CDR3 size: 13 residues. Germline-derived CDR1 and CDR2 are SGHKS and YYEKEE (reference sequence). The CDR3: CASSLGNTDTQYF. CDR3 in DNA: TGTGCCAGCAGCTTGGGTAACACAGATACGCAGTATTTT. Drawing the rest from reference TRBV5-5 and TRBJ2-3, the complete variable domain is DAGVTQSPTHLIKTRGQQVTLRCSPISGHKSVSWYQQVLGQGPQFIFQYYEKEERGRGNFPDRFSARQFPNYSSELNVNALLLGDSALYLCASSLGNTDTQYFGPGTRLTVL.

This chain links TRBV11-2 with TRBJ2-3; the D gene is possibly TRBD2 (5 bases). CDR3 size: 15 residues. Trimming shortened V by 2 bases and J by 3 bases, and 12 bases separated the two germline ends. Per germline, CDR1 SGHAT and CDR2 FQNNGV. As DNA, the CDR3 is TGTGCCAGCAGCTTATTATTAGGGAGTACAGATACGCAGTATTTT. This encodes CASSLLLGSTDTQYF.